These T cell receptor beta chains were read from a single sample in a study of T-cell reconstitution after alpha-beta-depleted transplantation in children. MiXCR, applied by TCRdb to the PCR reads, yields one record per CDR3 protein. Of about 870,000 distinct CDR3 sequences in the sample, 16% were seen once. The source material was PBMCs, mostly from graft donor cells, sampled 360 days after TCRalphabeta/CD19-depleted stem cell transplant. All receptors derive from a male patient aged 10-17 years who had a stem cell transplant for acute lymphoblastic leukemia, so the T cells may come from the graft donor. The CDR3 runs from the conserved cysteine through the conserved F or W. A D gene is named only where the DNA matches it firmly. Only part of the rows carry a size: once, few, many, or a class if the clone is expanded.

clone_size	v_call	j_call	d_call	cdr3_aa	cdr3_nt
-	TRBV2	TRBJ2-7	-	CASSDPLRILYEQYF	TGTGCCAGCAGTGATCCCCTCCGGATACTATACGAGCAGTACTTC
-	TRBV7-9	TRBJ2-1	TRBD2	CASSLALVAGGYNEQFF	TGTGCCAGCAGCTTAGCCCTTGTAGCGGGAGGATACAATGAGCAGTTCTTC
-	TRBV10-3	TRBJ2-1	TRBD2	CAISESLLVRESSYNEQFF	TGTGCCATCAGTGAGTCCCTGTTGGTGCGGGAGAGCTCCTACAATGAGCAGTTCTTC
many	TRBV5-1	TRBJ2-1	-	CASSLAPANEQFF	TGCGCCAGCAGCTTGGCCCCTGCCAATGAGCAGTTCTTC
-	TRBV20-1	TRBJ1-2	-	CSASSGVYGYTF	TGCAGTGCTAGTTCGGGGGTCTATGGCTACACCTTC
few	TRBV5-1	TRBJ1-4	TRBD1	CASSLGGQGQEKLFF	TGCGCCAGCAGCTTGGGCGGACAGGGGCAAGAAAAACTGTTTTTT
many	TRBV9	TRBJ2-7	-	CASSVAGGSIYEQYF	TGTGCCAGCAGCGTAGCCGGTGGATCAATCTACGAGCAGTACTTC
-	TRBV29-1	TRBJ2-5	-	CSVVGRKETQYF	TGCAGCGTTGTGGGGAGAAAAGAGACCCAGTACTTC
-	TRBV10-3	TRBJ2-1	TRBD2	CAISESLAGPALNEQFF	TGTGCCATCAGTGAGTCCTTAGCGGGTCCCGCATTGAATGAGCAGTTCTTC
few	TRBV20-1	TRBJ2-5	-	CSALDWAPQETQYF	TGCAGTGCCCTGGACTGGGCCCCCCAAGAGACCCAGTACTTC
-	TRBV5-5	TRBJ2-1	-	CASSLDVWLSRYNEQFF	TGTGCCAGCAGCCTGGACGTCTGGCTTTCGAGGTACAATGAGCAGTTCTTC
many	TRBV28	TRBJ1-2	TRBD1	CASSLATGVDGYTF	TGTGCCAGCAGTTTAGCAACAGGGGTGGATGGCTACACCTTC
many	TRBV12-3/TRBV12-4	TRBJ2-5	TRBD2	CASRLAGGPGETQYF	TGTGCCAGCAGACTAGCGGGAGGGCCGGGAGAGACCCAGTACTTC
-	TRBV3-1	TRBJ2-5	-	CASSQDRREFRETQYF	TGTGCCAGCAGCCAGGATCGACGGGAGTTTAGAGAGACCCAGTACTTC
-	TRBV7-8	TRBJ2-7	TRBD2	CASSLDLAEGYEQYF	TGTGCCAGCAGCTTAGATCTAGCGGAAGGCTACGAGCAGTACTTC
-	TRBV29-1	TRBJ1-1	-	CSVEGLRGTEAFF	TGCAGCGTTGAAGGGTTGAGGGGAACTGAAGCTTTCTTT
many	TRBV5-1	TRBJ2-5	TRBD1	CASSGTGDRETQYF	TGCGCCAGCAGCGGTACAGGGGACCGAGAGACCCAGTACTTC
few	TRBV6-5	TRBJ2-3	TRBD2	CASSYRLAASTDTQYF	TGTGCCAGCAGTTATCGACTAGCAGCTAGCACAGATACGCAGTATTTT
-	TRBV7-8	TRBJ2-1	-	CASGDEGNEQFF	TGTGCCAGTGGGGACGAGGGGAATGAGCAGTTCTTC
many	TRBV7-3	TRBJ1-1	-	CASSLSGANTEAFF	TGCGCCAGCAGCTTGTCGGGGGCAAACACTGAAGCTTTCTTT
few	TRBV7-9	TRBJ2-5	-	CASSSSPGTSSAETQYF	TGTGCCAGCAGCTCCAGTCCCGGGACCTCCTCGGCGGAGACCCAGTACTTC
few	TRBV24-1	TRBJ2-2	TRBD1	CATSDLEGADTGELFF	TGTGCCACCAGTGATCTTGAGGGGGCCGACACCGGGGAGCTGTTTTTT
few	TRBV20-1	TRBJ1-2	-	CSARGGSGAGRGYTF	TGCAGTGCTAGAGGGGGATCGGGCGCAGGACGGGGCTACACCTTC
-	TRBV6-6	TRBJ2-2	-	CALKSPPGELFF	TGTGCCCTAAAAAGCCCCCCCGGGGAGCTGTTTTTT
many	TRBV4-1	TRBJ2-2	-	CASSQVERLNTGELFF	TGCGCCAGCAGCCAAGTTGAGCGGTTGAACACCGGGGAGCTGTTTTTT
few	TRBV4-1	TRBJ1-5	-	CASSQDVSYSNQPQHF	TGCGCCAGCAGCCAAGATGTTAGTTATAGCAATCAGCCCCAGCATTTT
few	TRBV5-6	TRBJ2-3	TRBD2	CASSWGLAGEGADTQYF	TGTGCCAGCAGCTGGGGACTAGCGGGAGAAGGAGCAGATACGCAGTATTTT
many	TRBV15	TRBJ2-7	-	CATSRGDRPYGSEQYF	TGTGCCACCAGCAGAGGAGACCGTCCCTACGGATCCGAGCAGTACTTC
-	TRBV5-1	TRBJ2-7	TRBD1	CASSTSGTGYEQYF	TGCGCCAGCAGCACCTCCGGGACAGGCTACGAGCAGTACTTC
few	TRBV7-8	TRBJ2-7	-	CASSLPLFTYEQYF	TGTGCCAGCAGCTTACCCCTCTTTACCTACGAGCAGTACTTC
-	TRBV15	TRBJ2-7	TRBD2	CATSTTWTRKVEQYF	TGTGCCACCAGCACTACCTGGACTAGAAAGGTGGAGCAGTACTTC
-	TRBV14	TRBJ2-7	-	CASSQDWRRQGEQYF	TGTGCCAGCAGCCAAGACTGGAGAAGGCAAGGCGAGCAGTACTTC
-	TRBV27	TRBJ2-7	-	CASTPKGGSSYEQYF	TGTGCCAGCACCCCCAAGGGGGGGAGCTCCTACGAGCAGTACTTC
few	TRBV12-3/TRBV12-4	TRBJ2-1	-	CASSFTRLPPYNEQFF	TGTGCCAGCAGTTTCACACGGCTCCCTCCCTACAATGAGCAGTTCTTC
few	TRBV24-1	TRBJ1-2	TRBD1	CATSDPGTGNYGYTF	TGTGCCACCAGTGATCCCGGGACAGGCAACTATGGCTACACCTTC
few	TRBV6-2/TRBV6-3	TRBJ1-1	TRBD1	CASSSSGQGGAFF	TGTGCCAGCAGTTCAAGCGGACAGGGGGGAGCTTTCTTT
-	TRBV4-1	TRBJ1-3	TRBD1	CASSHRTGTGGNTIYF	TGCGCCAGCAGCCACCGCACCGGGACAGGTGGAAACACCATATATTTT
many	TRBV18	TRBJ2-5	TRBD1	CASSPGQPKETQYF	TGTGCCAGCTCACCGGGACAGCCAAAAGAGACCCAGTACTTC
many	TRBV29-1	TRBJ2-3	-	CSVEDGDTQYF	TGCAGCGTTGAAGATGGAGATACGCAGTATTTT
few	TRBV7-9	TRBJ2-1	TRBD2	CASSWELAGALNEQFF	TGTGCCAGCAGCTGGGAACTAGCGGGAGCTCTCAATGAGCAGTTCTTC
few	TRBV9	TRBJ2-1	TRBD2	CASSMTSGIPIEQFF	TGTGCCAGCAGCATGACTAGCGGGATTCCCATTGAGCAGTTCTTC
few	TRBV5-1	TRBJ2-5	TRBD2	CASSLGDSGRRQETQYF	TGCGCCAGCAGCTTGGGGGATAGCGGGAGGCGTCAAGAGACCCAGTACTTC
few	TRBV7-8	TRBJ2-1	-	CASSRSGVRPIEQFF	TGTGCCAGCAGCAGATCCGGAGTGCGACCGATTGAGCAGTTCTTC
few	TRBV10-1	TRBJ2-7	-	CASSREEGATYEQYF	TGCGCCAGCAGCCGTGAAGAGGGAGCGACTTACGAGCAGTACTTC
few	TRBV5-1	TRBJ2-3	TRBD2	CASSGGVAGAPDTQYF	TGCGCCAGCAGCGGGGGGGTAGCGGGAGCCCCAGATACGCAGTATTTT
few	TRBV6-6	TRBJ2-5	TRBD2	CASSRTSGSSVGETQYF	TGTGCCAGCAGTCGGACTAGCGGGAGCTCTGTCGGAGAGACCCAGTACTTC
few	TRBV29-1	TRBJ1-1	-	CSVRGTSNTEAFF	TGCAGCGTTCGAGGGACCTCGAACACTGAAGCTTTCTTT
-	TRBV12-3/TRBV12-4	TRBJ2-3	-	CASGFHTQYF	TGTGCCAGCGGGTTTCATACGCAGTATTTT